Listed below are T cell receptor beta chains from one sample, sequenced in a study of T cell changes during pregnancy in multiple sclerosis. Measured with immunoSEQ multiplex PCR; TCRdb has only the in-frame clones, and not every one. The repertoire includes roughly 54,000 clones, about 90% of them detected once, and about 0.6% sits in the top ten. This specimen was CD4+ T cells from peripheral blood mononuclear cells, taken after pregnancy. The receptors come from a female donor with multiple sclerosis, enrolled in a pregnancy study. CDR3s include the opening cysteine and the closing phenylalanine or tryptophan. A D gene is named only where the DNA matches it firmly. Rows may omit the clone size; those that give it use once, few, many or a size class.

CDR3 protein: CASSYSTGASYGYTF; CDR3 DNA: TGTGCCAGCAGTTACTCCACAGGGGCCTCCTATGGCTACACCTTC; J gene: TRBJ1-2; V gene: TRBV6-5; D gene: TRBD1; clone size: NA
CDR3 protein: CASSLGGSNYGYTF; CDR3 DNA: TGCGCCAGCAGCTTAGGGGGAAGTAACTATGGCTACACCTTC; J gene: TRBJ1-2; V gene: TRBV5-1; D gene: NA; clone size: NA
CDR3 protein: CASGSWGGPSYEQYF; CDR3 DNA: TGTGCCAGCGGCAGTTGGGGGGGGCCCTCGTACGAGCAGTACTTC; J gene: TRBJ2-7; V gene: TRBV2; D gene: NA; clone size: NA
CDR3 protein: CASSDPPRGSINEQFF; CDR3 DNA: TGTGCCAGCAGTGACCCCCCCAGGGGGTCCATCAATGAGCAGTTCTTC; J gene: TRBJ2-1; V gene: TRBV6-4; D gene: TRBD1; clone size: NA
CDR3 protein: CASSLGGVGYGYTF; CDR3 DNA: TGTGCCAGCAGCCTGGGGGGAGTCGGATATGGCTACACCTTC; J gene: TRBJ1-2; V gene: TRBV7-9; D gene: NA; clone size: NA
CDR3 protein: CASSSQTLQGRSNEQFF; CDR3 DNA: TGTGCCAGTAGTTCGCAGACCTTACAGGGAAGGTCGAATGAGCAGTTCTTC; J gene: TRBJ2-1; V gene: TRBV19; D gene: NA; clone size: few
CDR3 protein: CASSRTVLYEQYF; CDR3 DNA: TGTGCCAGCAGTCGGACAGTTCTCTACGAGCAGTACTTC; J gene: TRBJ2-7; V gene: TRBV6-5; D gene: NA; clone size: NA
CDR3 protein: CASSGAGARLSNYGYTF; CDR3 DNA: TGTGCCAGCAGTGGGGCGGGGGCTAGGCTATCTAACTATGGCTACACCTTC; J gene: TRBJ1-2; V gene: TRBV25-1; D gene: NA; clone size: NA
CDR3 protein: CASSPGQVNTF; CDR3 DNA: TGTGCCAGCAGCCCGGGACAAGTCAACACCTTC; J gene: TRBJ1-2; V gene: TRBV5-5; D gene: NA; clone size: NA
CDR3 protein: CASSFSGAKRNTEAFF; CDR3 DNA: TGTGCCAGCAGCTTCTCAGGGGCCAAGAGGAACACTGAAGCTTTCTTT; J gene: TRBJ1-1; V gene: TRBV11-1; D gene: NA; clone size: once
CDR3 protein: CASSVGTAVYGYTF; CDR3 DNA: TGCGCCAGCAGCGTGGGGACAGCAGTCTATGGCTACACCTTC; J gene: TRBJ1-2; V gene: TRBV5-1; D gene: TRBD1; clone size: NA
CDR3 protein: CASSLGGRWSIEETQYF; CDR3 DNA: TGTGCCAGCAGCTTGGGAGGTAGATGGTCGATCGAGGAGACCCAGTACTTC; J gene: TRBJ2-5; V gene: TRBV5-4; D gene: NA; clone size: NA
CDR3 protein: CASSPQTGGYGYTF; CDR3 DNA: TGTGCCAGCAGCCCGCAGACAGGGGGCTATGGCTACACCTTC; J gene: TRBJ1-2; V gene: TRBV7-3; D gene: TRBD1; clone size: NA
CDR3 protein: CASSQDSGAGGHYTQYF; CDR3 DNA: TGCGCCAGCAGCCAAGATAGTGGCGCGGGGGGGCATTATACGCAGTATTTT; J gene: TRBJ2-3; V gene: TRBV4-3; D gene: TRBD2; clone size: NA
CDR3 protein: CASSVTGTGTDTQYF; CDR3 DNA: TGTGCCAGCAGCGTCACAGGGACGGGCACAGATACGCAGTATTTT; J gene: TRBJ2-3; V gene: TRBV9; D gene: NA; clone size: once
CDR3 protein: CASSRPPAESLKTGELFF; CDR3 DNA: TGTGCCAGCAGTCGCCCTCCTGCTGAGTCCCTAAAGACCGGGGAGCTGTTTTTT; J gene: TRBJ2-2; V gene: TRBV5-4; D gene: NA; clone size: NA
CDR3 protein: CASSLKIPAGDYGYTF; CDR3 DNA: TGTGCCAGCAGCTTGAAGATACCGGCGGGGGACTATGGCTACACCTTC; J gene: TRBJ1-2; V gene: TRBV5-4; D gene: NA; clone size: NA
CDR3 protein: CASRVGGMNTEAFF; CDR3 DNA: TGTGCCAGCAGGGTCGGCGGTATGAACACTGAAGCTTTCTTT; J gene: TRBJ1-1; V gene: TRBV7-2; D gene: NA; clone size: NA
CDR3 protein: CASSPLAGGPNTQYF; CDR3 DNA: TGTGCTAGCAGCCCCTTGGCGGGGGGGCCCAATACGCAGTATTTT; J gene: TRBJ2-3; V gene: TRBV7-7; D gene: TRBD2; clone size: once
CDR3 protein: CASSGHRVKETQYF; CDR3 DNA: TGTGCCAGTAGTGGGCACAGGGTAAAAGAGACCCAGTACTTC; J gene: TRBJ2-5; V gene: TRBV19; D gene: NA; clone size: NA
CDR3 protein: CASSLTRGYEQYF; CDR3 DNA: TGTGCCAGTAGCCTCACACGAGGCTACGAGCAGTACTTC; J gene: TRBJ2-7; V gene: TRBV19; D gene: NA; clone size: NA
CDR3 protein: CASSLQGASTDTQYF; CDR3 DNA: TGTGCCAGCAGCTTACAGGGGGCGAGCACAGATACGCAGTATTTT; J gene: TRBJ2-3; V gene: TRBV7-2; D gene: TRBD1; clone size: NA
CDR3 protein: CASSLGDRELYGYTF; CDR3 DNA: TGTGCCAGCAGCTTAGGGGACAGGGAACTTTATGGCTACACCTTC; J gene: TRBJ1-2; V gene: TRBV7-9; D gene: TRBD1; clone size: NA
CDR3 protein: CAMRQTLNYGYTF; CDR3 DNA: TGTGCCATGCGACAAACCCTTAACTATGGCTACACCTTC; J gene: TRBJ1-2; V gene: TRBV10-3; D gene: NA; clone size: NA
CDR3 protein: CAGRGQETQYF; CDR3 DNA: TGTGCCGGGCGGGGGCAAGAGACCCAGTACTTC; J gene: TRBJ2-5; V gene: TRBV2; D gene: TRBD2; clone size: NA
CDR3 protein: CASSQSGGKATNEKLFF; CDR3 DNA: TGTGCCAGCAGCCAATCAGGGGGCAAGGCAACTAATGAAAAACTGTTTTTT; J gene: TRBJ1-4; V gene: TRBV4-2; D gene: TRBD1; clone size: NA
CDR3 protein: CASSSRIPTNNEQFF; CDR3 DNA: TGTGCCAGTAGTAGCCGTATCCCGACAAACAATGAGCAGTTCTTC; J gene: TRBJ2-1; V gene: TRBV19; D gene: NA; clone size: NA
CDR3 protein: CASTVGGYGYTF; CDR3 DNA: TGTGCCAGCACCGTCGGGGGGTATGGCTACACCTTC; J gene: TRBJ1-2; V gene: TRBV2; D gene: NA; clone size: few
CDR3 protein: CASTPSGRNTDTQYF; CDR3 DNA: TGTGCCAGCACTCCTTCAGGGCGAAACACAGATACGCAGTATTTT; J gene: TRBJ2-3; V gene: TRBV2; D gene: NA; clone size: NA
CDR3 protein: CASSSHRDYNTGELFF; CDR3 DNA: TGTGCCAGCAGCTCACACCGGGACTACAACACCGGGGAGCTGTTTTTT; J gene: TRBJ2-2; V gene: TRBV11-3; D gene: TRBD2; clone size: NA
CDR3 protein: CASSLNISPLHF; CDR3 DNA: TGTGCCAGCAGCTTAAATATTTCACCCCTCCACTTT; J gene: TRBJ1-6; V gene: TRBV7-3; D gene: NA; clone size: NA
CDR3 protein: CASNSLAGGPGELFF; CDR3 DNA: TGTGCCAGCAATAGCCTAGCGGGGGGGCCCGGGGAGCTGTTTTTT; J gene: TRBJ2-2; V gene: TRBV2; D gene: TRBD2; clone size: NA
CDR3 protein: CASSLSGGVEQYF; CDR3 DNA: TGCGCCAGCAGCCTATCCGGGGGGGTGGAGCAGTACTTC; J gene: TRBJ2-7; V gene: TRBV4-3; D gene: TRBD2; clone size: NA